This T cell receptor (beta chain) was identified in a study of T cell responses to AZD1222 COVID-19 vaccine. Overall study findings and caveats: Baseline antibody screening turned up just a handful of seropositive AZD1222 recipients. The reported proportion of spike-specific TCRs targeting unmutated variant regions was nearly half. Vaccine-associated CD4 TCRs spanned spike, dominant at 160-218 and 743-854.

Assay used: immunoSEQ multiplex PCR; TCRdb lists only in-frame clones, some missing. The top ten hold more than 15% of the sample, which has about 100,000 clones, 87% seen once. On this clone: Its specificity is unknown.

The receptor was isolated from an adult in good health. The sample in question was peripheral blood, obtained on day 0 of AZD1222 vaccination.

The CDR3 loop is CASSEAPGVYGYTF. The DNA for the CDR3 is TGTGCCAGCAGTGAAGCGCCAGGGGTCTATGGCTACACCTTC. The V call is TRBV6-1, the J call TRBJ1-2; D may be TRBD1 (6 bases). Trimming left V 0 bases short and J 4 bases short, with 9 bases between. Per the germline V gene, CDR1 is MNHNS and CDR2 is SASEGT. This CDR3 has 14 residues.